A selection of T cell receptor beta chains follows, all from one sample in a study of blood T cell dynamics during melanoma immunotherapy. Data came from immunoSEQ multiplex PCR; TCRdb stores just in-frame clones and leaves some out. The sample lists some 1,400 clones; approximately 87% were seen once. This specimen consisted of effector memory CD8+ T cells from blood, obtained from a patient treated with checkpoint blockade. The receptors were sampled from a human donor with melanoma. The CDR3 runs from the conserved cysteine through the conserved F or W. The D gene is left open where the match is weak. Expanded clones are given a class, and other clones once, few, many or no size at all.

v_call d_call clone_size cdr3_aa
TRBV7-6 TRBD1 . CASSILQGRNTEAFF
TRBV6-5 . . CASSSRRRADEKLFF
TRBV19 TRBD1 . CASSGDRTYEQYF
TRBV6-1 TRBD1 . CASEGRGRNSEAFF
TRBV27 . . CASSLASSYNEQFF
TRBV6-6 TRBD1 once CASSPGTANTEAFF
TRBV6-5 . . CASSQRQGNQPQHF
TRBV7-9 TRBD2 . CASSSPRTSWETQYF
TRBV4-1 . . CASSQGNTEAFF
TRBV4-1 . . CASSQDGSGGPGNQPQHF
TRBV7-9 . . CASSFTGPGYTF
TRBV7-6 TRBD1 . CASSLDRGSFETQYF
TRBV25-1 . . CASSEFGHQETQYF
TRBV10-3 . once CAISGQSSGANVLTF
TRBV5-6 . . CASSGDPDRNGYTF
TRBV13 . . CASSPRDKPTDTQYF
TRBV28 TRBD2 few CASSFGGGPAYEQYF
TRBV7-9 . . CASSPKEPDSTDTQYF
TRBV28 TRBD2 . CATAHLSGLAGGRYEQYF
TRBV10-2 . few CASSVGGYNQPQHF
TRBV27 TRBD1 . CASSWDRGKDEQYF
TRBV28 . . CASSLAGWDEQYF
TRBV5-1 . . CASSEVWMNTEAFF
TRBV2 TRBD2 . CATTGGVQRTDTQYF
TRBV9 TRBD2 few CASSLGGTSGYEQYF
TRBV29-1 TRBD1 . CSVERTGDNEQFF
TRBV5-1 . . CASSLISFAESSYNEQFF
TRBV14 . . CASSQEIGSGRADTQYF
TRBV7-8 . once CASSPDGETQYF
TRBV7-8 TRBD1 . CASSSDRGQYF
TRBV27 . . CASSQRQDNQPQHF
TRBV27 TRBD1 . CASSSRDRGMNEQFF
TRBV4-1 . . CASSQPLEEFSGNTIYF
TRBV20-1 . once CSASPGAEQYF
TRBV2 . . CASSEVSQSQYF
TRBV7-2 TRBD2 once CATPVAGGPPGELFF
TRBV7-3 TRBD1 . CASSLTGGARETQYF
TRBV27 TRBD1 . CASSLGPTGYREQYF
TRBV29-1 . . CSVDGQGYGYTF
TRBV27 . . CASSHGGDEQFF
TRBV5-4 TRBD2 . CASKIRGEVLHEQFF
TRBV29-1 TRBD2 once CSARTSGSFSLSYGQYF
TRBV7-9 TRBD1 once CASSPPRGQETQYF